Each of the 29 T cell receptor beta chains below was sequenced from the same sample in a study of blood T cells in healthy people across ages. A second about 7 to 11 cycle PCR used barcoded and J-beta primers. TCRdb re-analysed the 5' RACE reads in MiXCR, keeping a single row per CDR3 protein. The sample holds around 1.5 million distinct CDR3 sequences, around 36% seen once. Sequenced material: blood. The origin of the receptors is a woman aged 30 to 39 in good health.

A word on this clonotype: The germline gene is not matched at one end of the junction; a read error may be the cause. The gene calls are TRBV6-1 and TRBJ1-4; the D is unclear. CDR3 size: 16 residues. Germline values: CDR1 MNHNS, CDR2 SASEGT. The CDR3 loop is CASSERPATSNERLFF. As DNA, the CDR3 is TGTGCCAGCAGTGAACGTCCCGCGACAAGTAATGAAAGACTGTTTTTT.

This clonotype was seen more than once but under ten times. This chain joins TRBV6-1 and TRBJ2-7; D may be TRBD1 (5 bases). Germline V CDR1 and CDR2: MNHNS, SASEGT. Between the trimmed V and J ends, which lost 7 bases and 2 bases, there was a span of 18 bases. This CDR3 region has 15 residues. CDR3: CASKVGRVVAYEQYF. In DNA, the CDR3 is TGTGCCAGCAAGGTGGGCAGGGTGGTTGCCTACGAGCAGTACTTC.

This sequence joins TRBV29-1 and TRBJ1-1, with TRBD1 as a possible D gene (5 bases). V lost 4 bases and J 0 bases, leaving 9 bases between the germline ends. Germline V gene lookup returns CDR1 SQVTM and CDR2 ANQGSEA. The CDR3 has 13 residues. CDR3: CSVAGRLNTEAFF. The DNA of the CDR3 is TGCAGCGTTGCAGGGCGTCTGAACACTGAAGCTTTCTTT.

This clonotype showed up just a few times. The chain employs TRBV12-5 and TRBJ2-3; no firm D call. V gave up 2 bases and J gave up 2 bases, with 11 bases separating them. Looked up from germline, CDR1 is LGHNT and CDR2 is FRNRAP. The CDR3 runs to 15 residues. CDR3 residues: CASGLYSRHTDTQYF. CDR3 nucleotides: TGTGCTAGTGGTTTGTATAGCAGGCACACAGATACGCAGTATTTT. The variable domain in full, completed from reference TRBV12-5 and TRBJ2-3, reads DARVTQTPRHKVTEMGQEVTMRCQPILGHNTVFWYRQTMMQGLELLAYFRNRAPLDDSGMPKDRFSAEMPDATLATLKIQPSEPRDSAVYFCASGLYSRHTDTQYFGPGTRLTVL.

Ten or more counts support this clonotype. The chain joins TRBV20-1 to TRBJ2-3; D unclear. Trimming pared 0 bases from V and 7 bases from J, leaving 14 bases between. CDR3 size: 14 residues. CDR1 DFQATT and CDR2 SNEGSKA come from the germline V gene (reference sequence). The CDR3 region has the DNA TGCAGTGCTAGAGATAGATATCGTGGGAATACGCAGTATTTT. Amino acids: CSARDRYRGNTQYF.

The sample holds a few counts of this clonotype. The chain carries TRBV27 and TRBJ1-5; D is ambiguous. V dropped 6 bases and J dropped 2 bases, with 23 bases sitting between them. CDR1 is MNHEY and CDR2 is SMNVEV in the germline V gene (reference sequence). CDR3 length: 18 amino acids. The CDR3 loop is CASSPSPLRGHGNQPQHF. CDR3 bases: TGTGCCAGCAGCCCATCCCCACTTCGGGGTCATGGCAATCAGCCCCAGCATTTT.

The V gene is TRBV6-5, the J gene TRBJ1-2, with D perhaps matching TRBD1 (6 bases). V was cut by 0 bases and J by 8 bases, with 16 bases left in between. The CDR3 contains 15 residues. Germline loops: CDR1 MNHEY, CDR2 SVGAGI. Written as DNA, the CDR3 is TGTGCCAGCAGTTACTCGGCAGGGGTGCGTCGGGGCTACACCTTC. It translates to CASSYSAGVRRGYTF.

The rearrangement uses TRBV6-2 or TRBV6-3 and TRBJ2-1, with 8 bases aligning to TRBD2. Unmatched junction bases numbered 8, after V lost 6 bases and J lost 4 bases. This CDR3 contains 15 residues. Germline V lookup: CDR1 MNHEY, CDR2 SVGEGT. CDR3 loop: CASSRSGGRYNEQFF. In nucleotides, the CDR3 is TGTGCCAGCAGCAGGAGCGGGGGCCGGTACAATGAGCAGTTCTTC.

This clonotype was seen a few times. This chain joins TRBV12-3 or TRBV12-4 and TRBJ2-1; D may be TRBD2 (6 bases). The CDR3 runs to 11 residues. V was clipped by 6 bases and J by 10 bases, with 10 bases between them. CDR3 nucleotides: TGTGCCAGCAGCACTAGCTCGGAGCAGTTCTTC. Translated, it gives CASSTSSEQFF.

This rearrangement joins TRBV9 to TRBJ1-5; D not resolved. The CDR3 is 15 residues long. In germline, CDR1 is SGDLS, CDR2 YYNGEE. The V end lost 4 bases, the J end lost 3 bases, and 14 bases lay between the germline ends. The CDR3: CASSPGYGNNQPQHF. DNA for the CDR3: TGTGCCAGCAGCCCGGGGTATGGTAACAATCAGCCCCAGCATTTT.

The V and J genes are TRBV27 and TRBJ2-7; D gene ambiguous. The CDR3 loop spans 14 amino acids. Per germline, CDR1 MNHEY and CDR2 SMNVEV (reference sequence). Trimming removed 5 bases from V and 6 bases from J, with 17 bases in between. CDR3 protein: CASSPSARPLEQYF. CDR3 DNA sequence: TGTGCCAGCAGTCCCAGCGCCCGCCCGCTCGAGCAGTACTTC.

This clonotype appeared a few times. The V and J genes are TRBV20-1 and TRBJ2-7; weak D call: TRBD2 (6 bases). The CDR3 loop spans 13 amino acids. V dropped 6 bases and J dropped 7 bases, with 19 bases sitting between them. The germline V gene encodes CDR1 DFQATT and CDR2 SNEGSKA (reference sequence). CDR3 sequence: CSAPGLFSAEQYF. CDR3 DNA: TGCAGTGCACCGGGACTCTTCTCGGCGGAGCAGTACTTC.

The chain recombines TRBV6-1 with TRBJ2-2; no firm D call. This CDR3 is 14 amino acids long. V gave up 5 bases and J gave up 1 base, with 8 bases separating them. Germline lookup yields CDR1 MNHNS and CDR2 SASEGT. CDR3 bases: TGTGCCAGCAGTATCCAGAAGAACACCGGGGAGCTGTTTTTT. Translation gives CASSIQKNTGELFF.

The chain uses TRBV7-8 and TRBJ2-7; no clear D gene. This CDR3 region has 13 residues. Germline assignment: CDR1 SGHVS and CDR2 FQNEAQ. V lost 5 bases and J lost 11, with 19 bases in between. CDR3: CASSPSGLRKEYF. Written as DNA, the CDR3 is TGTGCCAGCAGCCCAAGTGGGTTGCGTAAGGAGTACTTC.

In its sample, this clonotype was seen a few times. This chain connects TRBV24-1 to TRBJ2-7, with TRBD1 identical over 8 bases. Trimming cost V 2 bases and J 0 bases; bases outside gene matches: 8. This CDR3 is built from 17 residues. Germline V gene sequence: CDR1 KGHDR, CDR2 SFDVKD. The CDR3 loop is CATSDSRQGLISYEQYF. CDR3 sequence (DNA): TGTGCCACCAGTGATTCAAGACAGGGGCTGATCTCCTACGAGCAGTACTTC.

To note about this clonotype: This clone may be a read error of a much larger clone one base away. The chain's CDR3 is CASSPGQLTDTRYF. The CDR3 bases are TGCGCCAGCAGCCCGGGACAGCTCACAGATACGCGGTATTTT. V and J are TRBV4-1 and TRBJ2-3; 7 bases align to TRBD1. The length of the CDR3 is 14 residues. Germline CDR1 MGHRA, CDR2 YSYEKL.

This clonotype has a single count. The rearrangement uses TRBV6-5 and TRBJ1-2; perhaps TRBD1 as D (5 bases). Germline V gene data show CDR1 as MNHEY and CDR2 as SVGAGI. The CDR3 extends over 14 amino acids. V was clipped by 6 bases and J by 7 bases, with 18 bases between them. CDR3 in DNA: TGTGCCAGCAGCCGCCTCGGGACGGCCTGTGGCTACACCTTC. It specifies CASSRLGTACGYTF.

The chain is built from TRBV10-2 and TRBJ1-5; 7 positions agree with TRBD1. Germline lookup yields CDR1 WSHSY and CDR2 SAAADI. The CDR3 is 14 amino acids. J lost 6 bases, V lost 3 bases, and 5 bases had no gene match. The CDR3 spells CASSDDRVAQPQHF. DNA of the CDR3: TGCGCCAGCAGTGACGACAGGGTGGCTCAGCCCCAGCATTTT.

This clonotype appeared many times. J is TRBJ2-1 and V is TRBV29-1, with TRBD1 matching 7 bases. CDR3 size: 14 residues. Germline CDR1 and CDR2: SQVTM and ANQGSEA. J lost 4 bases, V lost 3 bases, and 6 bases had no gene match. The CDR3 nucleotides read TGCAGCGTTGAGGGGACAGAGACGTACAATGAGCAGTTCTTC. This sequence encodes CSVEGTETYNEQFF.

The chain carries TRBV6-6 and TRBJ2-1; D perhaps matches TRBD2 (5 bases). The CDR3 loop spans 14 amino acids. Germline loops: CDR1 MNHNY, CDR2 SVGAGI (reference sequence). The germline V and J ends were trimmed by 6 bases and 1 base, with 10 bases remaining between them. The CDR3 sequence is CASRLGRSYNEQFF. The CDR3 region has the DNA TGTGCCAGCAGACTAGGAAGGTCCTACAATGAGCAGTTCTTC.

This clonotype was detected a few times. This chain links TRBV7-6 with TRBJ2-5, with 8 bases fitting TRBD1. This CDR3 is built from 16 residues. Per germline, CDR1 SGHVS and CDR2 FNYEAQ. With 3 bases clipped from V and 5 bases from J, the junction kept 11 bases outside the gene matches. As DNA, the CDR3 is TGTGCCAGCAGCTTTGGGGGCACAACAGGGGGTGAGACCCAGTACTTC. It encodes CASSFGGTTGGETQYF.

Points on this clonotype: This may be a read error: a much more frequent sequence differs by one nucleotide. The chain combines TRBV20-1 with TRBJ2-7; tentative D call: TRBD1 (6 bases). The V gene lost 5 bases and the J gene lost 5 bases, with 19 bases spanning the gap. The CDR3 consists of 14 residues. From germline, CDR1 is DFQATT and CDR2 SNEGSKA (reference sequence). CDR3 DNA: TGCAGTGCTTCCCGACAGGCCATCTCGAACGAGCAGTACTTC. Translated: CSASRQAISNEQYF.

V and J are TRBV7-9 and TRBJ2-3; D is perhaps TRBD2 (6 bases). Germline V lookup: CDR1 SEHNR, CDR2 FQNEAQ (reference sequence). The V gene lost 5 bases and the J gene lost 11 bases, with 14 bases spanning the gap. The CDR3 consists of 12 residues. The CDR3 DNA reads TGTGCCAGCAGCCCAAAGGCCGGGGGGCAGTATTTT. Protein sequence: CASSPKAGGQYF.

In its sample, this clonotype was seen many times. The CDR3 loop reads CASSVGLAGNEQFF. The DNA of the CDR3 is TGTGCCAGCAGCGTGGGACTAGCGGGCAATGAGCAGTTCTTC. The chain joins TRBV7-2 to TRBJ2-1, with TRBD2 identical over 12 bases. The CDR3 contains 14 residues. Germline values: CDR1 SGHTA, CDR2 FQGNSA. The junction had 2 bases not matched to a gene; V was cut back by 5 bases and J by 6 bases.

The V and J genes are TRBV3-1 and TRBJ2-3; the match to TRBD2 covers 8 bases. The CDR3 is 15 amino acids. Germline V gene data show CDR1 as LGHDT and CDR2 as YNNKEL (reference sequence). J lost 4 bases, V lost 7 bases, and 10 bases had no gene match. CDR3 loop: CASTAFGRAPDTQYF. The CDR3 DNA sequence: TGTGCCAGCACCGCATTCGGGAGGGCCCCAGATACGCAGTATTTT.

The chain joins TRBV10-3 to TRBJ1-2, with D tentatively TRBD1 (6 bases). Germline V gene sequence: CDR1 ENHRY, CDR2 SYGVKD. The CDR3 loop spans 15 amino acids. V was clipped by 8 bases and J by 1 base, with 17 bases between them. CDR3 region: CAIAPGGQVNYGYTF. The CDR3 region has the DNA TGTGCCATCGCACCCGGGGGACAAGTTAACTATGGCTACACCTTC.

This clonotype was found many times. This rearrangement joins TRBV12-3 or TRBV12-4 to TRBJ1-2, with a weak D call TRBD1 (5 bases). V was cut by 3 bases and J by 4 bases, with 12 bases left in between. This CDR3 spans 14 amino acids. In DNA form, the CDR3 reads TGTGCCAGCAGTTTCGATTATGGGGCCTATGGCTACACCTTC. Translated, it gives CASSFDYGAYGYTF.

The chain couples TRBV28 to TRBJ2-7, with 7 bases that match TRBD2. Trimming took 6 bases from V and 5 from J; bases not matched to a gene: 19. Germline V CDR1 and CDR2: MDHEN, SYDVKM. The CDR3 is 17 amino acids. The CDR3 region is CASRQAASGLSLNEQYF. The CDR3 DNA sequence: TGTGCCAGCAGGCAGGCGGCTAGCGGATTATCCCTAAACGAGCAGTACTTC.

The rearrangement uses TRBV5-6 and TRBJ2-7; TRBD1 aligns across 11 bases. CDR1 and CDR2 (germline): SGHDT, YYEEEE. CDR3 length: 16 amino acids. Trimming removed 0 bases from V and 5 bases from J; junction bases left unmatched: 7. The CDR3 DNA is TGTGCCAGCAGCTTGGCTCCCGGGACAGGGGGTAACGAGCAGTACTTC. It encodes CASSLAPGTGGNEQYF.